The 6 T cell receptor beta chains below all came from one sample that was sequenced in a study of blood T cells in healthy people across ages. Through a sample-barcoded 5' primer and a J-beta primer mix, a second PCR was run for 7 to 11 cycles. TCRdb analysed the 5' RACE reads with MiXCR anew, one entry per CDR3 protein. This repertoire shows roughly 500,000 distinct CDR3 sequences, roughly 28% found once; its top ten account for 18%. The sample was blood. The receptors were sampled from a woman in her 70s in good health.

The chain employs TRBV15 and TRBJ2-5; 7 positions agree with TRBD1. The J call may be mistaken, given a closer DNA end match to TRBJ2-7. The CDR3 length is 14 residues. Germline lookup yields CDR1 LNHNV and CDR2 YYDKDF (reference sequence). The CDR3 region has the DNA TGTGCCACCAGCAGAGAGGGACAGTCCTACGAGCAGTACTTC. Translating gives CATSREGQSYEQYF.

This clonotype appeared a few times. The rearrangement uses TRBV7-9 and TRBJ1-2; D possibly corresponds to TRBD1 (5 bases). Trimming removed 6 bases from V and 4 bases from J, with 18 bases in between. Looked up from germline, CDR1 is SEHNR and CDR2 is FQNEAQ (reference sequence). The CDR3 has 15 amino acids. As DNA, the CDR3 is TGTGCCAGCAGGGCGTCGGCAGGGAGAAGCTATGGCTACACCTTC. It yields the protein CASRASAGRSYGYTF.

This clonotype was seen only once. The gene calls are TRBV11-2 and TRBJ2-1; 8 nucleotides agree with TRBD2. The J call may be wrong; the DNA end is better matched by TRBJ2-7. This CDR3 is built from 15 residues. Germline CDR1 reads SGHAT; CDR2 reads FQNNGV. The CDR3 DNA follows: TGTGCCAGCAGCCACGGGCTAGCGGGTCTGAATGAGCAGTACTTC. Its translation is CASSHGLAGLNEQYF.

This clonotype was seen more than once but under ten times. This sequence may be a read error, since a much larger clone differs from it by one base. This chain links TRBV5-1 with TRBJ2-5, with a weak D call TRBD1 (5 bases). Germline V gene lookup returns CDR1 SGHRS and CDR2 YFSETQ. The CDR3 has 12 amino acids. The CDR3 DNA reads as TGCGCCAGCAGCCCAGGGCAAGAGTCCCAGTACTTC. This gives the protein CASSPGQESQYF. The whole variable domain, filled in from reference TRBV5-1 and TRBJ2-5, reads KAGVTQTPRYLIKTRGQQVTLSCSPISGHRSVSWYQQTPGQGLQFLFEYFSETQRNKGNFPGRFSGRQFSNSRSEMNVSTLELGDSALYLCASSPGQESQYFGPGTRLLVL.

The rearrangement joins TRBV5-1 to TRBJ1-4; 9 positions match TRBD1. The CDR3 runs to 16 residues. The germline CDR1 and CDR2 sequences are SGHRS and YFSETQ. After removal of 3 bases from V and 0 bases from J, the junction contained 3 bases not matched to a gene. The CDR3 DNA follows: TGCGCCAGCAGCTCCCGGACAGGGGCAACTAATGAAAAACTGTTTTTT. This sequence encodes CASSSRTGATNEKLFF.

This clonotype was counted between two and nine times. The CDR3 carries no conserved terminal phenylalanine or tryptophan, so it likely arises from a read error. The DNA is left out, because the CDR3 cannot be placed on it with certainty; the CDR3 is given as TCRdb lists it. This chain joins TRBV20-1 and TRBJ1-1; the D call in the table, TRBD1, was not verified against the DNA. The germline V gene encodes CDR1 DFQATT and CDR2 SNEGSKA (reference sequence). The length of the CDR3 is 8 amino acids, counting both ends. CDR3 protein: CSAPPTGL.